The 26 T cell receptor beta chains below were found in one sample sequenced in a study of T cell responses to AZD1222 COVID-19 vaccine. Assay used: immunoSEQ multiplex PCR; TCRdb lists only in-frame clones, some missing. Of 150,000 to 200,000 clones detected, 85% to 95% appear once; the ten largest clones hold 7.5% to 9.5%. Here the sequenced sample was peripheral blood, taken on day 0 of AZD1222 vaccination. These receptors were collected from an adult in good health.

The chain employs TRBV28 and TRBJ1-2; perhaps TRBD1 as D (5 bases). V was clipped by 6 bases and J by 13 bases, with 21 bases between them. This CDR3 has 13 residues. Germline assignment: CDR1 MDHEN and CDR2 SYDVKM. CDR3 nucleotides: TGTGCCAGCAGCCCAGGCCAGGGAAGGATATCCACCTTC. Translation: CASSPGQGRISTF.

The chain joins TRBV5-1 to TRBJ2-1; D remains unclear. Trimming stripped 4 bases from V and 5 bases from J, with 10 bases between. In germline, CDR1 is SGHRS, CDR2 YFSETQ. The CDR3 has 13 residues. In DNA form, the CDR3 reads TGCGCCAGCAGCATGGCTACTAACAATGAGCAGTTCTTC. Its protein product is CASSMATNNEQFF.

This clone was found once. The chain is built from TRBV28 and TRBJ1-2; 10 bases match TRBD1. The CDR3 runs 16 residues. In germline, CDR1 is MDHEN, CDR2 SYDVKM. After removal of 6 bases from V and 0 bases from J, the junction contained 7 bases not matched to a gene. The CDR3 sequence is CASRQPGTGANYGYTF. As DNA, the CDR3 is TGTGCCAGCAGGCAACCCGGGACAGGGGCTAACTATGGCTACACCTTC.

The genes are TRBV6-2 or TRBV6-3 and TRBJ1-1; 8 nucleotides align to TRBD1. Losses at the gene ends were 2 bases for V and 5 bases for J; bases not matched to a gene: 7. Germline V lookup: CDR1 MNHEY, CDR2 SVGEGT. The CDR3 is 15 residues long. CDR3 protein: CASSYPPTGETEAFF. The CDR3 region has the DNA TGTGCCAGCAGTTACCCTCCGACAGGGGAGACTGAAGCTTTCTTT.

The gene calls are TRBV5-1 and TRBJ2-2; 7 nucleotides align to TRBD1. With 0 bases clipped from V and 0 bases from J, the junction kept 5 bases outside the gene matches. The germline V gene encodes CDR1 SGHRS and CDR2 YFSETQ. CDR3 length: 17 residues. CDR3 sequence (DNA): TGCGCCAGCAGCTTGGTCGCCCAGGGGGCGAACACCGGGGAGCTGTTTTTT. Its translation is CASSLVAQGANTGELFF.

This sequence joins TRBV5-6 and TRBJ1-5; weak D call: TRBD1 (5 bases). CDR3 length: 14 amino acids. Germline V gene data show CDR1 as SGHDT and CDR2 as YYEEEE. Trimming removed 0 bases at V and 6 bases at J, with 10 bases between. The CDR3 region has the DNA TGTGCCAGCAGCTTGGCGTCTGGGACTCAGCCCCAGCATTTT. This gives the protein CASSLASGTQPQHF.

This clone showed up just once. The chain recombines TRBV7-2 with TRBJ2-5; 7 bases map to TRBD1. The germline V gene has CDR1 SGHTA and CDR2 FQGNSA. This CDR3 is 14 amino acids long. V shed 1 base, J shed 9 bases, and the junction held 8 bases outside the gene matches. The CDR3 nucleotides read TGTGCCAGCAGCTTAGTTCCTAGCCAGGGGGCCCAGTACTTC. Protein product: CASSLVPSQGAQYF.

This clone was seen once. The chain links TRBV4-3 to TRBJ1-1, with D hard to call. CDR3 size: 15 residues. Trimming removed 1 base at V and 0 bases at J, with 9 bases between. Germline loops: CDR1 LGHNA, CDR2 YSLEER. CDR3 residues: CASSQGALMNTEAFF. CDR3 DNA sequence: TGCGCCAGCAGCCAAGGAGCCCTTATGAACACTGAAGCTTTCTTT.

V is TRBV19 and J is TRBJ1-1; the D is unclear. There are 19 residues in the CDR3. Trimming cost V 8 bases and J 0 bases, with 28 bases left between them. Germline-derived CDR1 and CDR2 are LNHDA and SQIVND (reference sequence). The CDR3 nucleotides read TGTGCCAGTTATAAGGGCGGCGGGATTAGGGAGAAGATGAACACTGAAGCTTTCTTT. As protein: CASYKGGGIREKMNTEAFF.

This rearrangement joins TRBV27 to TRBJ2-1, with a tentative D call TRBD2 (6 bases). Germline CDR1 reads MNHEY; CDR2 reads SMNVEV (reference sequence). The CDR3 spans 16 residues. V was trimmed by 3 bases and J by 6 bases, leaving 18 bases between them. The chain's CDR3 is CASSLPRGAGGNEQFF. As DNA, the CDR3 is TGTGCCAGCAGTTTGCCCCGGGGCGCCGGGGGCAATGAGCAGTTCTTC.

This chain uses TRBV12-3 or TRBV12-4 with TRBJ2-7; 7 bases match TRBD1. V lost 7 bases and J lost 4; bases outside the gene matches: 7. CDR3 length equals 13 residues. Written as DNA, the CDR3 is TGTGCCAGCACCCTGGACAGGAATTACGAGCAGTACTTC. Protein sequence: CASTLDRNYEQYF.

V and J are TRBV7-2 and TRBJ2-1, with 16 bases identical to TRBD2. CDR1 is SGHTA, CDR2 FQGNSA, per germline. V dropped 5 bases and J dropped 9; count of bases not matched to a gene: 7. The CDR3 length is 16 residues. CDR3 loop: CASSPPGLAGGSEQFF. The CDR3 coding sequence is TGTGCCAGCAGCCCCCCGGGACTAGCGGGAGGGAGTGAGCAGTTCTTC.

The rearrangement uses TRBV6-5 and TRBJ1-1, with 10 bases fitting TRBD1. CDR1 MNHEY and CDR2 SVGAGI come from the germline V gene. This CDR3 has 16 amino acids. V shed 0 bases, J shed 5 bases, and the junction held 6 bases outside the gene matches. CDR3 sequence (DNA): TGTGCCAGCAGTTACTCACCAGGGACAGGGGTTACTGAAGCTTTCTTT. Its translation: CASSYSPGTGVTEAFF.

The chain has TRBV5-4 and TRBJ2-3; 8 bases map to TRBD2. With V trimmed by 7 bases and J by 2 bases, 6 bases remained unmatched. CDR3 length: 14 residues. The V gene's germline CDR1 is SGHNT and CDR2 YYREEE (reference sequence). The CDR3 DNA is TGTGCCAGCGGGCGGGAGGCCTTCACAGATACGCAGTATTTT. Its translation: CASGREAFTDTQYF. The variable domain in full, completed from reference TRBV5-4 and TRBJ2-3, reads ETGVTQSPTHLIKTRGQQVTLRCSSQSGHNTVSWYQQALGQGPQFIFQYYREEENGRGNFPPRFSGLQFPNYSSELNVNALELDDSALYLCASGREAFTDTQYFGPGTRLTVL.

The chain couples TRBV10-2 to TRBJ2-3; 10 positions agree with TRBD2. This CDR3 has 15 amino acids. J was trimmed by 6 bases and V by 7 bases; bases with no gene match: 10. CDR1 is WSHSY, CDR2 SAAADI, per germline. Here the CDR3 reads CASKFGSGRFDTQYF. The DNA of the CDR3 is TGCGCCAGCAAATTCGGTAGCGGGAGGTTCGATACGCAGTATTTT.

This sequence joins TRBV6-5 and TRBJ1-2; D is ambiguous. V was clipped by 6 bases and J by 7 bases, with 12 bases between them. CDR1 and CDR2 (germline): MNHEY, SVGAGI. The CDR3 covers 12 residues. DNA of the CDR3: TGTGCCAGCAGGTCGTCCTCTCTTGGCTACACCTTC. It specifies CASRSSSLGYTF.

The rearrangement joins TRBV27 to TRBJ2-3, with a possible D match to TRBD2 (6 bases). The CDR3 has 15 residues. Trimming pared 5 bases from V and 3 bases from J, leaving 15 bases between. Germline V lookup: CDR1 MNHEY, CDR2 SMNVEV (reference sequence). As DNA, the CDR3 is TGTGCCAGCAGTCCCCGGGGCAGCGGGACAGATACGCAGTATTTT. It translates to CASSPRGSGTDTQYF.

The chain has TRBV28 and TRBJ2-5, with D tentatively TRBD1 (5 bases). The CDR3 length is 15 residues. The V gene's germline CDR1 is MDHEN and CDR2 SYDVKM. Trimming cost V 6 bases and J 3 bases, with 17 bases left between them. The chain's CDR3 is CASSPTGAPEETQYF. CDR3 coding DNA: TGTGCCAGCAGCCCCACAGGCGCGCCTGAAGAGACCCAGTACTTC.

The V gene is TRBV27, the J gene TRBJ1-5; 10 bases are shared with TRBD1. The CDR3 totals 15 residues. Per germline, CDR1 MNHEY and CDR2 SMNVEV (reference sequence). Trimming at V came to 6 bases and at J to 4 bases, leaving 6 bases not matched to a gene. CDR3 nucleotide sequence: TGTGCCAGCAGCGGGACAGGGGTCCGGAATCAGCCCCAGCATTTT. This gives the protein CASSGTGVRNQPQHF.

The chain uses TRBV2 and TRBJ2-1; a possible D gene is TRBD2 (6 bases). The CDR3 has 12 residues. Trimming removed 8 bases from V and 10 bases from J, with 15 bases in between. Germline V gene sequence: CDR1 SNHLY, CDR2 FYNNEI. In nucleotides, the CDR3 is TGTGCCAGCGGCGGGGTTCCCCAAGAGCAGTTCTTC. Its translation is CASGGVPQEQFF.

The DNA for the CDR3 is TGTGCCAGCACTATGACGGGAACTAACTATGGCTACACCTTC. Translating it yields CASTMTGTNYGYTF. The chain links TRBV2 to TRBJ1-2; D call uncertain. V shed 7 bases and J shed 0 bases, with 12 bases lying between them. This CDR3 contains 14 residues. CDR1 SNHLY and CDR2 FYNNEI come from the germline V gene.

The chain employs TRBV7-9 and TRBJ2-1, with 12 bases that match TRBD2. The V gene end was trimmed by 0 bases and the J gene end by 3 bases; junction bases not matched to a gene: 3. The V gene's germline CDR1 is SEHNR and CDR2 FQNEAQ (reference sequence). CDR3 length equals 17 residues. Here the CDR3 reads CASSLATSGSIYNEQFF. In nucleotides, the CDR3 is TGTGCCAGCAGCTTAGCGACTAGCGGGAGTATCTACAATGAGCAGTTCTTC.

The chain has TRBV5-6 and TRBJ2-7, with D unclear. The germline CDR1 and CDR2 sequences are SGHDT and YYEEEE. This CDR3 is built from 13 residues. V was cut by 2 bases and J by 6 bases, with 12 bases left in between. The CDR3 here is CASSFRAFGEQYF. DNA for the CDR3: TGTGCCAGCAGCTTTCGCGCATTTGGCGAGCAGTACTTC.

The rearrangement joins TRBV14 to TRBJ1-5; D might be TRBD1 (6 bases). CDR3 length: 16 residues. Trimming shortened V by 7 bases and J by 6 bases, and 22 bases separated the two germline ends. Germline values: CDR1 SGHDN, CDR2 FVKESK. The CDR3 DNA follows: TGTGCCAGCACCAACCCTTTAGGGGGGGCTTTTCAGCCCCAGCATTTT. Protein: CASTNPLGGAFQPQHF.

CDR3 sequence reads: CASSLWVGQGGSNQPQHF. In DNA, the CDR3 is TGTGCCAGCAGTTTATGGGTTGGTCAGGGGGGATCTAATCAGCCCCAGCATTTT. V is TRBV28 and J is TRBJ1-5, with 7 nucleotides matching TRBD1. The length of the CDR3 is 18 residues. Germline V gene sequence: CDR1 MDHEN, CDR2 SYDVKM. The V segment lost 0 bases and the J segment 4 bases; nucleotides outside the gene matches: 12.

The CDR3 DNA reads as TGCGCCAGCAGCTTGGAGCGGGCAGGGAAAGATACGCAGTATTTT. This gives the protein CASSLERAGKDTQYF. The chain employs TRBV5-1 and TRBJ2-3; D perhaps matches TRBD2 (6 bases). The CDR3 runs to 15 residues. The germline V gene encodes CDR1 SGHRS and CDR2 YFSETQ. V was shortened by 0 bases and J by 5 bases, with 13 bases between the two germline ends.